The table lists the clone carrying this T cell receptor (beta chain) with a few counts. Its antigen is as yet unknown. Every bit of the isolated RNA underwent reverse transcription, so sequencing read expressed TCRB transcripts. The data were produced by immunoSEQ multiplex PCR, yet TCRdb's version contains in-frame clones alone and is incomplete. The table records 150,000 to 200,000 clones, 7.5% to 8.5% of them present only once. Trimming pared 7 bases from V and 5 bases from J, leaving 11 bases between. Germline loops: CDR1 ENHRY, CDR2 SYGVKD. The CDR3 has 13 residues. This specimen comes from a study of beta chain features in type 1 diabetes. Study context: What patients shared with healthy donors was a similar profile of age, gender and cell yields. Findings and limits, study-wide: Shortening of TCRB CDR3s, moderate but significant, appeared in all four CD4+ subsets of Type 1 diabetes patients. For TCRB rearrangement, an influence of HLA type remained unresolved here.

Specimen: central memory CD4+ T cells from blood. The TCR originated in a man aged 18-30 years with type 1 diabetes. The chain uses TRBV10-3 and TRBJ1-4; D not certain. The CDR3 DNA reads TGTGCCATCACGGGAGGGAAGAATGAAAAACTGTTTTTT. Amino acid sequence: CAITGGKNEKLFF.